This T cell receptor (beta chain) was recovered during a study of PD-1 blockade in classical Hodgkin lymphoma. Germline values: CDR1 SGHTA, CDR2 FQGNSA. V was shortened by 1 base and J by 3 bases, with 9 bases between the two germline ends. The CDR3 is 14 amino acids. Each of the patients experienced relapse following autologous stem cell transplantation, and their brentuximab vedotin exposure differed. The table came from immunoSEQ multiplex PCR; TCRdb's copy has only in-frame clones and leaves some out. The profile covers approximately 99,000 clones, with roughly 81% appearing a single time and about 15% taken by the ten largest.

The material was peripheral blood mononuclear cells (PBMCs), obtained before the second cycle of nivolumab. The rearrangement links TRBV7-2 to TRBJ1-1; no clear D gene. The receptor's source is a human donor with classical Hodgkin lymphoma. CDR3 sequence reads: CASSLVWRDTEAFF. For the CDR3, the DNA is TGTGCCAGCAGCTTAGTTTGGCGGGACACTGAAGCTTTCTTT.